This T cell receptor beta chain was profiled in a study of blood T cell repertoires in COVID-19. The germline CDR1 and CDR2 sequences are SGDLS and YYNGEE. V was shortened by 1 base and J by 5 bases, with 21 bases between the two germline ends. The CDR3 totals 17 residues. Generated by immunoSEQ multiplex PCR, the TCRdb table keeps only in-frame clones and is missing some. This sample yields a few hundred thousand clones, of which roughly 84% are seen a single time; 0.7% to 1% belongs to the top ten. This clone was seen just once. This sequence originates from a human donor with COVID-19, enrolled during active disease. The donor label of this sample is uncertain. J is TRBJ1-2 and V is TRBV9, with a possible D match to TRBD1 (5 bases). Sequencing input: peripheral blood. The CDR3: CASSVPIGTGGLYGYTF. DNA for the CDR3: TGTGCCAGCAGCGTACCGATCGGTACAGGCGGTTTGTATGGCTACACCTTC.